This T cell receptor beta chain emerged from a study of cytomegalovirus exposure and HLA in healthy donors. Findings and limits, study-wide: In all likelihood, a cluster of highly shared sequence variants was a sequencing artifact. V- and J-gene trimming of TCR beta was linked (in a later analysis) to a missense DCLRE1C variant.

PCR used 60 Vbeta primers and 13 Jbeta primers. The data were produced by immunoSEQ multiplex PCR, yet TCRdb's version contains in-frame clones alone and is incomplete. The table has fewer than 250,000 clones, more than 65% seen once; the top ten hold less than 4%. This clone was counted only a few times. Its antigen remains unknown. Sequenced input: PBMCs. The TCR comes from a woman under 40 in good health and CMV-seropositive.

The CDR3: CASSLQGVTGELFF. For the CDR3, the DNA is TGTGCCAGCAGTTTACAGGGCGTCACCGGGGAGCTGTTTTTT. The chain combines TRBV27 with TRBJ2-2; a possible D gene is TRBD1 (5 bases). Germline CDR1 is MNHEY and CDR2 is SMNVEV (reference sequence). Trimming left V 2 bases short and J 4 bases short, with 8 bases between. CDR3 size: 14 residues.